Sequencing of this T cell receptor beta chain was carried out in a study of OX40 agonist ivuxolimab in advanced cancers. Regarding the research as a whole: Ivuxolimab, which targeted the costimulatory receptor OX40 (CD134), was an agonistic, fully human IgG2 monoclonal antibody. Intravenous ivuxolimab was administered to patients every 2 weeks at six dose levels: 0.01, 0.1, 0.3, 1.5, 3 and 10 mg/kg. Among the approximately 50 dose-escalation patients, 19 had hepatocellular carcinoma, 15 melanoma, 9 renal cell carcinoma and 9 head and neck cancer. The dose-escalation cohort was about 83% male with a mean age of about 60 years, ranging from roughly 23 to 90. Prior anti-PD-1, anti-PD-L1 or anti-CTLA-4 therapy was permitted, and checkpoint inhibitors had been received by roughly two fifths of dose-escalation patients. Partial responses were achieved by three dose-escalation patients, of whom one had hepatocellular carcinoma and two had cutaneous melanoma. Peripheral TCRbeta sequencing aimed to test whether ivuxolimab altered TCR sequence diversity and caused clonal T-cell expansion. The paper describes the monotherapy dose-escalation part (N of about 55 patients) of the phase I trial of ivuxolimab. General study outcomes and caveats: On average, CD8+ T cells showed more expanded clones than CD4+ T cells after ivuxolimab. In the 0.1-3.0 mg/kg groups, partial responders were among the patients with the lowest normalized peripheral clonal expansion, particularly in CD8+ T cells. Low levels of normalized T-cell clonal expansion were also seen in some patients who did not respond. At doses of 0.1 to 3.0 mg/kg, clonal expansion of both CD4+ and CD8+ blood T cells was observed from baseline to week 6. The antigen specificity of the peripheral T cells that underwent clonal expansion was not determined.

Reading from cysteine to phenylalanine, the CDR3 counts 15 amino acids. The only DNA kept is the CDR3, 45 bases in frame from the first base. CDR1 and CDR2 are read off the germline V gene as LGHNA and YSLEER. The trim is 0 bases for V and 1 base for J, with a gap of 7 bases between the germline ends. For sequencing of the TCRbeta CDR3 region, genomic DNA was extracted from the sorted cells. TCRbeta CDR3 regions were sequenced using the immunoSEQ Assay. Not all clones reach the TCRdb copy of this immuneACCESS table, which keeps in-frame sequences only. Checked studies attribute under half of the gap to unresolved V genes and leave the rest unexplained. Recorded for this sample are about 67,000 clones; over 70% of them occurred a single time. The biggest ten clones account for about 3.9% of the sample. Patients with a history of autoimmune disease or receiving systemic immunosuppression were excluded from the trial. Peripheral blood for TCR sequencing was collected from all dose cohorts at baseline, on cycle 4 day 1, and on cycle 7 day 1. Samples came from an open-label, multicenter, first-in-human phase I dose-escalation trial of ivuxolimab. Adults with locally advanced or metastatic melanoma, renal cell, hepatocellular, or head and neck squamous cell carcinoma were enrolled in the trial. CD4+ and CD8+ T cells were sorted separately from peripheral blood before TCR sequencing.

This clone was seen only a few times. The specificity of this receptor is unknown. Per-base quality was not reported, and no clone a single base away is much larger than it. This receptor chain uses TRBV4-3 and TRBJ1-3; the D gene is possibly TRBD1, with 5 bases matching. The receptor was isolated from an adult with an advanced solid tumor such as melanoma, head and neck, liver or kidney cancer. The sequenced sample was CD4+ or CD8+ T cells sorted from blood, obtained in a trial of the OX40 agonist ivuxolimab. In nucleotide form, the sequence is TGCGCCAGCAGCCAAGACAGGGTGTCTGGAAACACCATATATTTT. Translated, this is CASSQDRVSGNTIYF.